This TCR beta chain emerged from a study of T cell repertoires in cytomegalovirus infection. Study details: Recently identified HLA-C-restricted CMV epitopes and well-studied HLA-B-restricted CMV epitopes were used by the study.

TCRdb fed the reads into MiXCR, producing one record per CDR3 protein. The data show some 560,000 distinct CDR3 sequences, roughly 42% seen once. As regards this clonotype: Antigen unknown.

The CDR3 has 14 amino acids. V was trimmed by 7 bases and J by 4 bases, leaving 15 bases between them. CDR1 and CDR2 (germline): LNHDA, SQIVND (reference sequence). Study-level points and caveats: HLA-C-restricted, CMV-specific TCR beta clonotypes were dominant ex vivo.

This material consisted of cultured PBMCs, taken from culture after CMV antigen stimulation. This rearrangement joins TRBV19 to TRBJ2-3; a weak D match, TRBD2 (6 bases). The source of this sequence is a human donor in good health (CMV status not recorded). Some clones in this sample may be carry-over from other donors' samples. Here the CDR3 DNA reads TGTGCCAGTACGGTTGCGGGAACCTCAGATACGCAGTATTTT. It yields the protein CASTVAGTSDTQYF.